Described below is a single T cell receptor beta chain sequence and its context. The data originate from a study of blood T cell repertoires in COVID-19. Study processing details: Amplification from reference gene primers served as the basis for estimated nucleated cell counts. Repertoires were generated with immunoSEQ multiplex PCR, while TCRdb's copy carries only in-frame clones and drops some. V, J and clone size were drawn from that table, and D and trimming were deduced from the DNA. The repertoire has some 150,000 clones, roughly nine tenths of them found once; the top ten carry less than 4.5%. The sequence was obtained from a woman aged 60-75 years with active or convalescent COVID-19. The sequenced material came from peripheral blood.

The CDR3 DNA reads as TGTGCCAGCAGCCAGGCCCGGGATCCGGGTCCCCAGCATTTT. Translated, it gives CASSQARDPGPQHF. The chain couples TRBV3-1 (or the pseudogene TRBV3-2) to TRBJ1-5; D unclear. Deletions cut 3 bases from V and 10 bases from J, with 16 bases between. Germline V gene lookup returns CDR1 LGHDT and CDR2 YNNKEL (reference sequence). The CDR3 loop spans 14 amino acids.